This record looks at one TCR beta chain sequence and its context. This entry belongs to a study of patients and donors after allogeneic stem cell transplantation. TCRdb analysed the RT-PCR reads with MiXCR anew, one entry per CDR3 protein. This table holds hundreds of thousands of distinct CDR3 sequences, around 16% found once. V trimming: 0 bases; J trimming: 8 bases; junction bases outside the gene matches: 7. Germline V gene data show CDR1 as LGHDT and CDR2 as YNNKEL (reference sequence). The CDR3 sequence is 15 residues long. This receptor was obtained from a human donor who was either an allogeneic HSCT recipient or a stem cell or donor lymphocyte infusion donor (not recorded which). It is not recorded whose cells these are; they may come from a transplant donor. The sequencing sample was made of blood, either unsorted or a sorted T cell fraction (not recorded which). This chain joins TRBV3-1 and TRBJ2-1, with 7 bases matching TRBD2. The CDR3 bases are TGTGCCAGCAGCCAAGAACCTGCGACTAGCTATGAGCAGTTCTTC. Translation gives CASSQEPATSYEQFF.